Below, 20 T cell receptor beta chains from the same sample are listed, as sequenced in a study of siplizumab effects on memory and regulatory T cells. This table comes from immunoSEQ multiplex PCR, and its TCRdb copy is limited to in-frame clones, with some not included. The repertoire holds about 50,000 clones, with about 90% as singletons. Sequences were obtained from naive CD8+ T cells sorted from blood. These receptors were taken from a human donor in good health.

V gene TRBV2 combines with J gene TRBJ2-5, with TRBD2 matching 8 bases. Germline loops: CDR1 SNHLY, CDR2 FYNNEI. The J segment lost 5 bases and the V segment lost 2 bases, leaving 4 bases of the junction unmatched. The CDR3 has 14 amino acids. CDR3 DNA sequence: TGTGCCAGCAGTGAATCGTGGACTAGCGAGACCCAGTACTTC. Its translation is CASSESWTSETQYF.

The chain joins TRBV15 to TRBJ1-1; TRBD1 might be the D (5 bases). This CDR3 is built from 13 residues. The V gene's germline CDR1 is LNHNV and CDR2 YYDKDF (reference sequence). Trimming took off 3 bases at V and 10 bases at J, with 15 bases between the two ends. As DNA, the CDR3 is TGTGCCACCAGCAGTCTTCCCCGGGGCCCAGCTTTCTTT. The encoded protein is CATSSLPRGPAFF.

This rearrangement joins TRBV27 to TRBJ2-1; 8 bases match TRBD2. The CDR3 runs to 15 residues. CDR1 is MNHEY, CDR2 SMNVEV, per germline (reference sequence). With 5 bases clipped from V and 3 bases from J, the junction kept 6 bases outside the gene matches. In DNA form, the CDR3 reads TGTGCCAGCAGTGAGCCGGGACTAGACTACAATGAGCAGTTCTTC. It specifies CASSEPGLDYNEQFF.

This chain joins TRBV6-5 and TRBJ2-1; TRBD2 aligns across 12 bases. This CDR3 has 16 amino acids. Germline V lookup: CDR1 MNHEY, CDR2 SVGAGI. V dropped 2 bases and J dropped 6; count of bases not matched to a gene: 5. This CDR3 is CASSYHLAGGGNEQFF. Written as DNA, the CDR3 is TGTGCCAGCAGTTACCACCTAGCGGGGGGGGGCAATGAGCAGTTCTTC.

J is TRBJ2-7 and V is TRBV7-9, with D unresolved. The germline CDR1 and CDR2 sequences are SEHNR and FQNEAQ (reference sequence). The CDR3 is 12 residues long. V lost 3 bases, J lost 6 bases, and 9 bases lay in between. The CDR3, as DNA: TGTGCCAGCAGCTTTTCGAGCGCCGAGCAGTACTTC. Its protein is CASSFSSAEQYF. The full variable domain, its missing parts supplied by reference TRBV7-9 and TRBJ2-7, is DTGVSQNPRHKITKRGQNVTFRCDPISEHNRLYWYRQTLGQGPEFLTYFQNEAQLEKSRLLSDRFSAERPKGSFSTLEIQRTEQGDSAMYLCASSFSSAEQYFGPGTRLTVT.

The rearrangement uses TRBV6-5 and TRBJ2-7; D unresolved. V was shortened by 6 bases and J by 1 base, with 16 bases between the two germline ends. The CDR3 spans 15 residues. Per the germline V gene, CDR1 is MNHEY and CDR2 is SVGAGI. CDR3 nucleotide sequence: TGTGCCAGCAGCTCCCCTCTTGTGGGGTCCTACGAGCAGTACTTC. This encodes CASSSPLVGSYEQYF.

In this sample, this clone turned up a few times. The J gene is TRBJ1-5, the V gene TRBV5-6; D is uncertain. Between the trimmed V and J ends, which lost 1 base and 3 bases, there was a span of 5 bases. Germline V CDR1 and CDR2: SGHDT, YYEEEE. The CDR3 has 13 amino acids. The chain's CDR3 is CASSLTANQPQHF. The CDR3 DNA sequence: TGTGCCAGCAGCTTGACAGCCAATCAGCCCCAGCATTTT.

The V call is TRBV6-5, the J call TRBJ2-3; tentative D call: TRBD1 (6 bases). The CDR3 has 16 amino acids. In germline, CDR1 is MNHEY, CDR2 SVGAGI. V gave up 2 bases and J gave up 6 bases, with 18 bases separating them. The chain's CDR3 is CASSYAYRDIGDTQYF. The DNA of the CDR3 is TGTGCCAGCAGTTACGCCTACAGGGACATTGGGGATACGCAGTATTTT.

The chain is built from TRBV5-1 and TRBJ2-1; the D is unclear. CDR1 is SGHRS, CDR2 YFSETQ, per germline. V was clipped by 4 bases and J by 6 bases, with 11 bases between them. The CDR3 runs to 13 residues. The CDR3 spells CASSLTELNEQFF. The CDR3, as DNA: TGCGCCAGCAGCCTTACGGAGCTCAATGAGCAGTTCTTC.

Here the CDR3 reads CASSLPVNTEAFF. Here the CDR3 DNA reads TGTGCCAGCAGCTTACCCGTGAACACTGAAGCTTTCTTT. The chain joins TRBV7-9 to TRBJ1-1; no reliable D call. There are 13 residues in the CDR3. Trimming shortened V by 2 bases and J by 0 bases, and 4 bases separated the two germline ends. The germline gives CDR1 SEHNR, CDR2 FQNEAQ (reference sequence).

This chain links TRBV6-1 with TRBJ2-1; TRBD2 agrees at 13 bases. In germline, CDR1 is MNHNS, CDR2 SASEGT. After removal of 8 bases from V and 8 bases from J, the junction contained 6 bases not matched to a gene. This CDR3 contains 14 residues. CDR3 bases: TGTGCCAGCCCGACTAGCGGGAGGACGGATGAGCAGTTCTTC. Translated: CASPTSGRTDEQFF.

CDR3 in amino acids: CASSTGQGLDEQYF. CDR3 nucleotide sequence: TGTGCCAGCAGTACCGGACAGGGTTTGGACGAGCAGTACTTC. The rearrangement joins TRBV27 to TRBJ2-7, with TRBD1 matching over 8 bases. This CDR3 spans 14 amino acids. Germline values: CDR1 MNHEY, CDR2 SMNVEV (reference sequence). V was pared by 5 bases and J by 5 bases, with 8 bases of the junction left unmatched.

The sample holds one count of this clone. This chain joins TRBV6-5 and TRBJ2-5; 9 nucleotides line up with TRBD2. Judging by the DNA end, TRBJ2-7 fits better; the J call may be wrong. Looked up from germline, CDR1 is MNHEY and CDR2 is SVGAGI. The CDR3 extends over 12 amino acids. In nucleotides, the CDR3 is TGTGCCGGCCGCGGGGGGGATTACGAGCAGTACTTC. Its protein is CAGRGGDYEQYF.

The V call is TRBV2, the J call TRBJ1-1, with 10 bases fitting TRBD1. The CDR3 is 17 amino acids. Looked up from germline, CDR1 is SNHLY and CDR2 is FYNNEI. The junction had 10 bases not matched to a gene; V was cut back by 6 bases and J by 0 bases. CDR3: CASSGTGEVIMNTEAFF. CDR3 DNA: TGTGCCAGCAGCGGGACAGGGGAGGTTATCATGAACACTGAAGCTTTCTTT.

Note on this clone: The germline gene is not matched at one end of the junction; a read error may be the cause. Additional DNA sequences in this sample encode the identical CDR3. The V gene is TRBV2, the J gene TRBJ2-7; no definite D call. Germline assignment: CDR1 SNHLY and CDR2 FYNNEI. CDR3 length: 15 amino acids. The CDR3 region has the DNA TGTGCCAGCAGCGTGAACAGAGGCGGTTTGCCCGAGCAGTACTTT. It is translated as CASSVNRGGLPEQYF.

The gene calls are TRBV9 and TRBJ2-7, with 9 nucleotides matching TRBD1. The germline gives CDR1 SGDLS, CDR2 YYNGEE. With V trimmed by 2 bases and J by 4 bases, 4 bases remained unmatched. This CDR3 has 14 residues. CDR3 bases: TGTGCCAGCAGCGTCGGGACAGGGCAATACGAGCAGTACTTC. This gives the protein CASSVGTGQYEQYF.

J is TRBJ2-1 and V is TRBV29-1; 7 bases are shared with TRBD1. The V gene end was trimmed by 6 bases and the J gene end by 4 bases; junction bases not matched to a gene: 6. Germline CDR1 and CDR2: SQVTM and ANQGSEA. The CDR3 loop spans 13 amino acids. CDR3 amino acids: CSVADRSYNEQFF. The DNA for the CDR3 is TGCAGCGTCGCGGACAGGAGTTACAATGAGCAGTTCTTC.

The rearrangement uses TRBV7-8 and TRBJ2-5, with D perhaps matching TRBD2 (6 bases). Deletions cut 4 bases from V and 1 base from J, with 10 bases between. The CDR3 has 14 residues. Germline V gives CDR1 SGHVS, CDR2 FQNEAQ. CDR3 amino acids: CASSSLASQETQYF. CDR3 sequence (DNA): TGTGCCAGCAGCTCCCTAGCGAGCCAAGAGACCCAGTACTTC. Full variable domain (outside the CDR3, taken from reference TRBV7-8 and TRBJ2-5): GAGVSQSPRYKVAKRGQDVALRCDPISGHVSLFWYQQALGQGPEFLTYFQNEAQLDKSGLPSDRFFAERPEGSVSTLKIQRTQQEDSAVYLCASSSLASQETQYFGPGTRLLVL.

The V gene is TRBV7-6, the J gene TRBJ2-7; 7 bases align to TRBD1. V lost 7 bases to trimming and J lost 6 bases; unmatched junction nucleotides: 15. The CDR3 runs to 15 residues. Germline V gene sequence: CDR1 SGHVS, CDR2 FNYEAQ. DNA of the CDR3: TGTGCCAGCACCCCGGGACAGACTTTAGCAGGCGAGCAGTACTTC. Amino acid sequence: CASTPGQTLAGEQYF.

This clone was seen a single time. The CDR3 is CASSLYGGSFYEQYF. DNA of the CDR3: TGTGCCAGCAGTTTATACGGGGGGTCCTTCTACGAGCAGTACTTC. The J gene is TRBJ2-7, the V gene TRBV27; 7 bases match TRBD2. CDR3 length: 15 residues. CDR1 is MNHEY, CDR2 SMNVEV, per germline (reference sequence). After removal of 1 base from V and 3 bases from J, the junction contained 6 bases not matched to a gene.